The next 25 T cell receptor beta chains were all read from a single sample in a study of cytomegalovirus exposure and HLA in healthy donors. Primers included in the PCR were 60 Vbeta and 13 Jbeta primers. Libraries were prepared by immunoSEQ multiplex PCR; TCRdb keeps only in-frame clonotypes and omits some of them. The sample yields approximately 190,000 clones, over 75% seen once. The sample taken for sequencing was PBMCs. Receptor source: a man aged 35 to 55 in good health and CMV-seropositive.

As for this clone: Other DNA sequences in this sample translate to the same CDR3. The chain combines TRBV5-6 with TRBJ2-3; perhaps TRBD1 as D (6 bases). V was shortened by 3 bases and J by 2 bases, with 13 bases between the two germline ends. Germline V gene data show CDR1 as SGHDT and CDR2 as YYEEEE. There are 15 residues in the CDR3. CDR3 in amino acids: CASSSVRGPTDTQYF. The CDR3 bases are TGTGCCAGCAGCTCGGTCAGGGGTCCCACAGATACGCAGTATTTT.

J is TRBJ2-6 and V is TRBV7-3; D remains ambiguous. Germline assignment: CDR1 SGHTA and CDR2 FQGTGA. V shed 1 base and J shed 1 base, with 8 bases lying between them. The CDR3 covers 16 residues. This CDR3 reads CASSLRVESGANVLTF. Written as DNA, the CDR3 is TGTGCCAGCAGCTTAAGGGTGGAGTCTGGGGCCAACGTCCTGACTTTC.

This clone was counted a few times. The chain has TRBV9 and TRBJ2-3; 10 nucleotides agree with TRBD2. There are 14 residues in the CDR3. The germline V gene encodes CDR1 SGDLS and CDR2 YYNGEE. V lost 4 bases, J lost 6 bases, and 5 bases stayed unmatched. CDR3 amino acids: CASSFRLAGDTQYF. As DNA, the CDR3 is TGTGCCAGCAGCTTTAGACTAGCGGGTGATACGCAGTATTTT.

J is TRBJ1-1 and V is TRBV6-4; no definite D call. The CDR3 spans 15 residues. Trimming removed 0 bases from V and 0 bases from J, with 8 bases in between. Germline CDR1 is MRHNA and CDR2 is SNTAGT. This chain's CDR3 is CASSDSPGMNTEAFF. The CDR3 DNA reads TGTGCCAGCAGTGACTCACCGGGAATGAACACTGAAGCTTTCTTT.

The table lists this clone with a few counts. The CDR3 DNA reads TGCAGCGTTGAAGAGGAAGGGGGTAGAGGGCAGTATTTT. Amino acids: CSVEEEGGRGQYF. V and J are TRBV29-1 and TRBJ2-3; a weak D match, TRBD1 (6 bases). Per the germline V gene, CDR1 is SQVTM and CDR2 is ANQGSEA. CDR3 length equals 13 residues. V lost 0 bases and J 11 bases, leaving 15 bases between the germline ends.

The V call is TRBV7-2, the J call TRBJ2-7; 9 positions agree with TRBD2. Germline CDR1 and CDR2: SGHTA and FQGNSA. V gave up 5 bases and J gave up 3 bases; unmatched junction bases: 5. The CDR3 contains 14 residues. The CDR3 region is CASSGGGALYEQYF. The CDR3, as DNA: TGTGCCAGCAGCGGCGGGGGGGCTCTCTACGAGCAGTACTTC.

This clone was seen a single time. V usage is TRBV13 and J usage is TRBJ1-2; no firm D call. CDR1 PRHDT and CDR2 FYEKMQ come from the germline V gene (reference sequence). The CDR3 covers 13 residues. Between the trimmed V and J ends, which lost 2 bases and 7 bases, there was a span of 11 bases. CDR3 sequence reads: CASSLTRVPGYTF. The CDR3 region has the DNA TGTGCCAGCAGCTTAACTAGGGTCCCTGGCTACACCTTC.

The chain recombines TRBV6-1 with TRBJ2-2; 13 nucleotides match TRBD2. V shed 6 bases, J shed 4 bases, and the junction held 11 bases outside the gene matches. Looked up from germline, CDR1 is MNHNS and CDR2 is SASEGT. The CDR3 runs to 18 residues. The CDR3 loop is CASRELAGGPPGTGELFF. The CDR3 region has the DNA TGTGCCAGCAGGGAACTAGCGGGGGGGCCTCCGGGCACCGGGGAGCTGTTTTTT.

The chain uses TRBV27 and TRBJ2-7, with TRBD2 matching 12 bases. This CDR3 is built from 14 residues. From germline, CDR1 is MNHEY and CDR2 SMNVEV (reference sequence). The junction had 4 bases not matched to a gene; V was cut back by 6 bases and J by 4 bases. The CDR3 is CASSGTSGFYEQYF. CDR3 DNA sequence: TGTGCCAGCAGCGGGACTAGCGGGTTTTACGAGCAGTACTTC.

The chain joins TRBV27 to TRBJ2-7; D remains unclear. From germline, CDR1 is MNHEY and CDR2 SMNVEV (reference sequence). Trimming removed 6 bases at V and 1 base at J, with 16 bases between. The length of the CDR3 is 15 residues. CDR3 sequence (DNA): TGTGCCAGCAGCTACTCGGGTGCCCTATCCTACGAGCAGTACTTC. It yields the protein CASSYSGALSYEQYF.

The chain employs TRBV27 and TRBJ1-6; 9 nucleotides agree with TRBD1. V lost 6 bases, J lost 4 bases, and 10 bases stayed unmatched. The CDR3 has 17 residues. The germline V gene has CDR1 MNHEY and CDR2 SMNVEV (reference sequence). CDR3 in amino acids: CASRPGQGPPYNSPLHF. The CDR3 nucleotides are TGTGCCAGCAGGCCGGGACAGGGCCCCCCTTATAATTCACCCCTCCACTTT.

This clone has only a few counts. The chain employs TRBV2 and TRBJ2-5, with 9 bases matching TRBD2. The J call may be mistaken, given a closer DNA end match to TRBJ2-7. Germline loops: CDR1 SNHLY, CDR2 FYNNEI. This CDR3 has 15 amino acids. The CDR3 DNA follows: TGTGCCAGCAGTGATTGGGGACTAGCCTTCTACGAGCAGTACTTC. Translation gives CASSDWGLAFYEQYF.

The V gene is TRBV5-1, the J gene TRBJ1-2; possible D gene TRBD1, 5 bases. Trimming pared 2 bases from V and 9 bases from J, leaving 14 bases between. Germline V gene data show CDR1 as SGHRS and CDR2 as YFSETQ. The CDR3 contains 13 residues. CDR3 DNA sequence: TGCGCCAGCAGCTTAGAAGGGGCGGAGCGCTACACCTTC. This codes for CASSLEGAERYTF.

The chain couples TRBV6-6 to TRBJ1-4; TRBD1 matches at 8 bases. The CDR3 runs to 14 residues. The V segment lost 4 bases and the J segment 7 bases; nucleotides outside the gene matches: 5. Germline V gives CDR1 MNHNY, CDR2 SVGAGI (reference sequence). The CDR3 here is CASSSQGASEKLFF. The CDR3 DNA follows: TGTGCCAGCAGTTCCCAGGGGGCGAGTGAAAAACTGTTTTTT.

The chain is built from TRBV28 and TRBJ2-1, with D uncertain. V was shortened by 5 bases and J by 5 bases, with 7 bases between the two germline ends. The CDR3 covers 12 residues. Germline loops: CDR1 MDHEN, CDR2 SYDVKM. The CDR3 region has the DNA TGTGCCAGCAGTCGAACAGACAATGAGCAGTTCTTC. This encodes CASSRTDNEQFF. The entire variable domain, with the rest obtained from reference TRBV28 and TRBJ2-1, is as follows: DVKVTQSSRYLVKRTGEKVFLECVQDMDHENMFWYRQDPGLGLRLIYFSYDVKMKEKGDIPEGYSVSREKKERFSLILESASTNQTSMYLCASSRTDNEQFFGPGTRLTVL.

The sample holds one count of this clone. The chain has TRBV15 and TRBJ2-1, with D tentatively TRBD1 (6 bases). CDR3 size: 15 residues. Germline V lookup: CDR1 LNHNV, CDR2 YYDKDF (reference sequence). Trimming took off 4 bases at V and 7 bases at J, with 17 bases between the two ends. Written as DNA, the CDR3 is TGTGCCACCAGCACCGGGACACCTAAGAGGAATGAGCAGTTCTTC. It is translated as CATSTGTPKRNEQFF.

The chain recombines TRBV28 with TRBJ2-7; TRBD2 aligns across 7 bases. The V and J ends lost 3 bases and 4 bases, in that order; junction bases with no gene match: 6. The germline CDR1 and CDR2 sequences are MDHEN and SYDVKM. There are 14 residues in the CDR3. Here the CDR3 DNA reads TGTGCCAGCAGTTTTGTGGGGGGGACGTACGAGCAGTACTTC. It specifies CASSFVGGTYEQYF. The full variable domain, in which reference TRBV28 and TRBJ2-7 provide the parts outside the CDR3, is DVKVTQSSRYLVKRTGEKVFLECVQDMDHENMFWYRQDPGLGLRLIYFSYDVKMKEKGDIPEGYSVSREKKERFSLILESASTNQTSMYLCASSFVGGTYEQYFGPGTRLTVT.

The chain recombines TRBV5-1 with TRBJ2-7; 7 nucleotides line up with TRBD2. V shed 0 bases, J shed 6 bases, and the junction held 6 bases outside the gene matches. The CDR3 runs 14 residues. Per the germline V gene, CDR1 is SGHRS and CDR2 is YFSETQ. In DNA, the CDR3 is TGCGCCAGCAGCTTGGCCGAAACGGGGGGCGAGCAGTACTTC. Translation: CASSLAETGGEQYF. Complete variable domain (other parts from reference TRBV5-1 and TRBJ2-7): KAGVTQTPRYLIKTRGQQVTLSCSPISGHRSVSWYQQTPGQGLQFLFEYFSETQRNKGNFPGRFSGRQFSNSRSEMNVSTLELGDSALYLCASSLAETGGEQYFGPGTRLTVT.

As for this clone: A read error may account for a junction end that differs from germline. This CDR3 is CASSSGLAGLETQYF. The CDR3 region has the DNA TGTGCTAGCAGCTCGGGACTAGCGGGGCTAGAGACCCAGTACTTC. V usage is TRBV7-7 and J usage is TRBJ2-5; 13 nucleotides match TRBD2. CDR3 length equals 15 residues. Germline-derived CDR1 and CDR2 are SSHAT and FNYEAQ (reference sequence).

This sequence joins TRBV7-6 and TRBJ2-7; 7 bases map to TRBD2. This CDR3 region has 15 residues. V was clipped by 3 bases and J by 0 bases; unmatched bases: 5. Germline CDR1 SGHVS, CDR2 FNYEAQ. CDR3 DNA: TGTGCCAGCAGCTTCGGGGAGGGGAGCTCCTACGAGCAGTACTTC. Translation gives CASSFGEGSSYEQYF.

V gene TRBV6-5 combines with J gene TRBJ2-4; D might be TRBD1 (6 bases). Between the trimmed V and J ends, which lost 2 bases and 1 base, there was a span of 6 bases. Germline-derived CDR1 and CDR2 are MNHEY and SVGAGI. This CDR3 comprises 14 residues. Here the CDR3 reads CASSYDRAKNIQYF. Here the CDR3 DNA reads TGTGCCAGCAGTTACGACAGGGCCAAAAACATTCAGTACTTC.

This rearrangement joins TRBV7-2 to TRBJ2-7; TRBD1 matches at 7 bases. V was pared by 0 bases and J by 2 bases, with 4 bases of the junction left unmatched. CDR1 is SGHTA, CDR2 FQGNSA, per germline. The CDR3 consists of 15 residues. As DNA, the CDR3 is TGTGCCAGCAGCTTAGCTCCAGGGGGAACCTACGAGCAGTACTTC. This encodes CASSLAPGGTYEQYF.

J is TRBJ2-2 and V is TRBV6-8; tentatively, D is TRBD2 (5 bases). Germline V lookup: CDR1 MNHGY, CDR2 SAAAGT. The CDR3 loop spans 18 amino acids. V lost 3 bases, J lost 2 bases, and 19 bases lay in between. Written as DNA, the CDR3 is TGTGCCAGCAGTTATTTCCCCCCCAGCGGAGCCAACACCGGGGAGCTGTTTTTT. Protein sequence: CASSYFPPSGANTGELFF.

This clone was observed once. This chain uses TRBV5-1 with TRBJ2-7; D perhaps matches TRBD2 (6 bases). Trimming removed 4 bases at V and 6 bases at J, with 17 bases between. CDR1 SGHRS and CDR2 YFSETQ come from the germline V gene. There are 14 residues in the CDR3. CDR3 sequence reads: CASSPRTAGSEQYF. In nucleotides, the CDR3 is TGCGCCAGCAGCCCCCGGACCGCGGGGTCCGAGCAGTACTTC.

The chain uses TRBV30 and TRBJ2-3; D call uncertain. V gave up 4 bases and J gave up 2 bases, with 13 bases separating them. The CDR3 loop spans 14 amino acids. Germline V gene data show CDR1 as GTSNPN and CDR2 as SVGIG (reference sequence). This CDR3 reads CAWNGGYYTDTQYF. The DNA for the CDR3 is TGTGCCTGGAACGGCGGCTACTACACAGATACGCAGTATTTT. Complete variable domain (other parts from reference TRBV30 and TRBJ2-3): SQTIHQWPATLVQPVGSPLSLECTVEGTSNPNLYWYRQAAGRGLQLLFYSVGIGQISSEVPQNLSASRPQDRQFILSSKKLLLSDSGFYLCAWNGGYYTDTQYFGPGTRLTVL.